The 9 T cell receptor beta chains below all came from one sample that was sequenced in a study of blood T cell repertoires in COVID-19. The protocol was immunoSEQ multiplex PCR, while the TCRdb copy is restricted to in-frame clones and leaves out a portion. The sample lists 150,000 or so clones; roughly 88% were seen once. Sequences were obtained from peripheral blood. The receptors here all came from a woman in her forties or fifties in a cohort sampled during active or convalescent COVID-19.

The chain couples TRBV15 to TRBJ1-5, with D unclear. Germline V gene data show CDR1 as LNHNV and CDR2 as YYDKDF (reference sequence). V was trimmed by 1 base and J by 7 bases, leaving 5 bases between them. This CDR3 spans 12 amino acids. CDR3 DNA sequence: TGTGCCACCAGCAGAGGCGGGCAGCCCCAGCATTTT. Its protein is CATSRGGQPQHF.

This clone showed up just a few times. The chain is built from TRBV7-9 and TRBJ2-5; 11 bases map to TRBD2. With V trimmed by 5 bases and J by 2 bases, 7 bases remained unmatched. From germline, CDR1 is SEHNR and CDR2 FQNEAQ (reference sequence). The CDR3 runs to 16 residues. CDR3 protein: CASSPVAGGRQETQYF. The CDR3 DNA follows: TGTGCCAGCAGCCCCGTAGCGGGGGGGCGTCAAGAGACCCAGTACTTC.

In nucleotides, the CDR3 is TGTGCCAGTAGTATAGGGACAGGGTACAGTTCTATCTGGAACACTGAAGCTTTCTTT. This codes for CASSIGTGYSSIWNTEAFF. This rearrangement joins TRBV19 to TRBJ1-1, with 8 bases matching TRBD1. Germline CDR1 LNHDA, CDR2 SQIVND (reference sequence). The CDR3 runs 19 residues. V shed 1 base, J shed 1 base, and the junction held 14 bases outside the gene matches.

The count of this clone is one. The V and J genes are TRBV21-1 and TRBJ2-2; TRBD1, as called in the table, went unchecked against the DNA. TRBV21-1 is deemed a pseudogene. This CDR3 is built from 15 residues. The CDR3 loop is CASRKTGGRTGELFF. In DNA form, the CDR3 reads TGTGCCAGCAGAAAAACAGGGGGCCGGACCGGGGAGCTGTTTTTT.

This clone showed up just once. The chain recombines TRBV25-1 with TRBJ1-1; 7 positions match TRBD1. V lost 5 bases, J lost 12 bases, and 15 bases stayed unmatched. The germline gives CDR1 MGHDK, CDR2 SYGVNS. The CDR3 is made up of 14 amino acids. CDR3 loop: CASSLHYPQGKTFF. The CDR3 bases are TGTGCCAGCAGTTTACATTACCCACAGGGGAAAACTTTCTTT.

The chain couples TRBV18 to TRBJ1-1; D not resolved. Germline values: CDR1 KGHSH, CDR2 LQKENI. The V gene lost 3 bases and the J gene lost 1 base, with 9 bases spanning the gap. This CDR3 has 14 residues. The CDR3 DNA sequence: TGTGCCAGCTCACCTTCCCAGGAGAACACTGAAGCTTTCTTT. As protein: CASSPSQENTEAFF.

The chain employs TRBV2 and TRBJ2-7, with a possible D match to TRBD1 (6 bases). Germline V gene sequence: CDR1 SNHLY, CDR2 FYNNEI. The CDR3 loop spans 19 amino acids. V was shortened by 6 bases and J by 0 bases, with 27 bases between the two germline ends. CDR3: CASSVVQGFNPRSSYEQYF. The CDR3 nucleotides read TGTGCCAGCAGCGTTGTACAGGGATTCAACCCTCGAAGCTCCTACGAGCAGTACTTC.

The rearrangement joins TRBV24-1 to TRBJ2-1; 8 bases align to TRBD2. The V segment lost 5 bases and the J segment 7 bases; nucleotides outside the gene matches: 12. Looked up from germline, CDR1 is KGHDR and CDR2 is SFDVKD. The CDR3 loop spans 16 amino acids. Here the CDR3 reads CATSAASGLRGNEQFF. The CDR3 DNA reads TGTGCCACCAGTGCGGCTAGCGGGCTACGAGGGAATGAGCAGTTCTTC.

The chain couples TRBV9 to TRBJ2-7; D uncertain. This CDR3 is built from 15 residues. Germline V lookup: CDR1 SGDLS, CDR2 YYNGEE. V dropped 0 bases and J dropped 3 bases, with 13 bases sitting between them. The CDR3 DNA reads TGTGCCAGCAGCGTAGCTACGGCAGGCTTCTACGAGCAGTACTTC. Translating gives CASSVATAGFYEQYF.